A selection of T cell receptor beta chains follows, all from one sample in a study of T cells in Graves' hyperthyroidism and ophthalmopathy. From the multiplex PCR reads, TCRdb called clonotypes with MiXCR, one entry per CDR3 protein. The sample lists approximately 300,000 distinct CDR3 sequences; approximately 15% were seen once. Sequences were obtained from blood. These receptors were collected from a woman aged 55-70 years with Graves' ophthalmopathy. Both conserved end residues are trimmed from each CDR3. Size tells how often a clone was seen (once, few, many) or the class of an expanded clone, and some rows leave it out.

clone_size v_call cdr3_aa
many TRBV5-1 ASSPPSGTGGEQY
few TRBV12-3/TRBV12-4 ASSSPRVRYGYT
many TRBV5-1 ASSLFRNYGYT
many TRBV12-3/TRBV12-4 ASSSLGGRLNQPQH
many TRBV6-1 ASSDQALGEAF
many TRBV29-1 SVEGGSGANVLT
many TRBV6-2/TRBV6-3 ASSPDRRMETQY
many TRBV29-1 SGSGGSGQPQH
many TRBV27 ANSLYSGDNEQF
many TRBV11-2 ASSLSRAVPNTGELF
. TRBV14 ASSQREGWETDTQY
many TRBV24-1 ATSGRDSNYGYT
many TRBV29-1 SVEEISLHLPYEQY
many TRBV6-2/TRBV6-3 ASSPGEVDGYT
. TRBV9 ASSVAGAGGRETYQETQF
many TRBV18 ASSPWTSGTDTQY
. TRBV20-1 SARDLRQGSYEQY
few TRBV24-1 ATSGPGVGNQPQH
. TRBV5-1 ASSFTAGTGTQSEQF
many TRBV4-1 ASSHNSGEMRETQY
few TRBV25-1 ASSDSRGLKGYT
many TRBV5-1 ASGSGQGVPETQY
. TRBV29-1 SVDPGQVIYNEQF
. TRBV29-1 SVSGGSNQPQH
few TRBV6-1 ASRDILNTEAF
. TRBV3-1 ASSQRDRMNEQY
many TRBV5-5 ASSFGGGTVPTEAF
many TRBV10-3 AIREGDRGRYDTGELF
. TRBV29-1 SVGGAGQPQH
. TRBV24-1 ATSAPRTGWNEQF
many TRBV12-3/TRBV12-4 ASSPGQFRVDYGYT
. TRBV5-1 ASSNPLGQGGGYT
few TRBV6-2/TRBV6-3 ASSYPQPPSTDTQY
many TRBV20-1 SVPRPSYEQY
many TRBV20-1 SARDPGQYGYT
many TRBV28 ASSLLWGSGANVLT
. TRBV2 ASNTKSTPSGNTIY
many TRBV29-1 SVTRGDHTDTQY
many TRBV20-1 SAPDSGTSGRAAYNEQF
. TRBV3-1 ASSLFTGGNTEAF
many TRBV20-1 SARHGQRINSPLH
many TRBV30 AWTEGSSRQGYT
many TRBV15 ATSRDRYEQY
many TRBV7-2 ASSLRNNQPQH
. TRBV27 ASSFGGNSPLH
many TRBV7-2 ASSLTSRPYNEQF
. TRBV12-5 ASAGASSYNEQF
many TRBV20-1 SARKLSSYNEQF
many TRBV2 ASSTPGGDNQPQH
. TRBV12-5 ASGPGLGSYEQY
many TRBV11-3 ASSKGQSSYEQY
. TRBV12-3/TRBV12-4 ASSYPDTTDTQY
. TRBV7-9 ASSPDGTSGGSYEQY
. TRBV29-1 SVRRTKDREPYEQY